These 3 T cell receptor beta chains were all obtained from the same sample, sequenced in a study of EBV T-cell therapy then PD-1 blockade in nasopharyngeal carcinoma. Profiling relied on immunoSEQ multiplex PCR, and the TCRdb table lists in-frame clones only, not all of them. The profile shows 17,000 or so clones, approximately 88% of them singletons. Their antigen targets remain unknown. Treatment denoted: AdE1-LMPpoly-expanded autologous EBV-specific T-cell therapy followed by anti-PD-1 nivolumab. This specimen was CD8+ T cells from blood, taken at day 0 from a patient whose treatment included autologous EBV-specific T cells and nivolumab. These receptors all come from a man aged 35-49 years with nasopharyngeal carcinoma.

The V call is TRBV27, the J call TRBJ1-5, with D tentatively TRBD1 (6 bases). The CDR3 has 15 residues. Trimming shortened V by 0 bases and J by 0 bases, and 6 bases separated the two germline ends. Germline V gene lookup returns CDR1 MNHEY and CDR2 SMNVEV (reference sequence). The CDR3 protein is CASSLSGASNQPQHF. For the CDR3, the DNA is TGTGCCAGCAGTTTATCGGGGGCTAGCAATCAGCCCCAGCATTTT.

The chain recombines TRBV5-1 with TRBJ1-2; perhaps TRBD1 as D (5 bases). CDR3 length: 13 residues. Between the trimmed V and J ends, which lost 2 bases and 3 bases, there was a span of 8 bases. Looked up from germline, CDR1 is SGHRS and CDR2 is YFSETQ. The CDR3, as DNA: TGCGCCAGCAGCTTAGGAGGGGACTATGGCTACACCTTC. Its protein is CASSLGGDYGYTF.

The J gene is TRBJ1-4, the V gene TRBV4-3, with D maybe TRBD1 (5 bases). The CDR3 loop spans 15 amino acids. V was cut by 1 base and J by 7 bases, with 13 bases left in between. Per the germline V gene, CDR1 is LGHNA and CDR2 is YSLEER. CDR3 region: CASSQGGGPGEKLFF. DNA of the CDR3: TGCGCCAGCAGCCAAGGCGGGGGTCCGGGTGAAAAACTGTTTTTT.